This T cell receptor (beta chain) was profiled in a study of patients and donors after allogeneic stem cell transplantation. Germline values: CDR1 SGDLS, CDR2 YYNGEE. There are 17 residues in the CDR3. V dropped 4 bases and J dropped 2 bases, with 19 bases sitting between them. TCRdb itself ran the RT-PCR reads through MiXCR, one entry per CDR3 protein. The sample shows roughly 880,000 distinct CDR3 sequences, over 15% of them seen only once. The rearrangement joins TRBV9 to TRBJ2-1; the D gene could be TRBD1 or TRBD2 (5 bases each). The sequencing sample was made of blood, either unsorted or a sorted T cell fraction (not recorded which). The receptor was isolated from a human donor who was either an allogeneic HSCT recipient or a stem cell or donor lymphocyte infusion donor (not recorded which). It is not recorded whose cells these are; they may come from a transplant donor. CDR3 in amino acids: CASSPRLRETPYNEQFF. The CDR3 DNA sequence: TGTGCCAGCAGCCCGCGGCTCAGGGAGACTCCCTACAATGAGCAGTTCTTC.